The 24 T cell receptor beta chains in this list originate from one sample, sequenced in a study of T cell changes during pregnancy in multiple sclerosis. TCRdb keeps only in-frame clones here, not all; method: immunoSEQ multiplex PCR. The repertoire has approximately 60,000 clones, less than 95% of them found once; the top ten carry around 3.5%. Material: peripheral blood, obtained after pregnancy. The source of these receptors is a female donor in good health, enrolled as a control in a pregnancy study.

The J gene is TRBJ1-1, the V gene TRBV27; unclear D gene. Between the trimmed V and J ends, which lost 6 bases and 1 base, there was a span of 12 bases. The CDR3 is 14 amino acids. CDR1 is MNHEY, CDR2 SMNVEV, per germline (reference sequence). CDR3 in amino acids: CASSPRGANTEAFF. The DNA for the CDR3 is TGTGCCAGCAGCCCTCGGGGAGCGAACACTGAAGCTTTCTTT.

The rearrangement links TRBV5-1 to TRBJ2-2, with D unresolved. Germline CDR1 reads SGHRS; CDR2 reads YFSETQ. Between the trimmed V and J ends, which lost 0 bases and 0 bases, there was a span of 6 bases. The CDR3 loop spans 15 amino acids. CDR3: CASSLAAANTGELFF. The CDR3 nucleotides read TGCGCCAGCAGCTTGGCGGCGGCGAACACCGGGGAGCTGTTTTTT.

The CDR3 reads CASSPPLGQVNTGELFF. The CDR3 DNA follows: TGTGCCAGCAGCCCCCCTCTGGGACAGGTTAACACCGGGGAGCTGTTTTTT. The rearrangement links TRBV7-9 to TRBJ2-2; 8 bases agree with TRBD1. Trimming at V came to 5 bases and at J to 2 bases, leaving 10 bases not matched to a gene. Germline lookup yields CDR1 SEHNR and CDR2 FQNEAQ (reference sequence). The CDR3 is made up of 17 amino acids.

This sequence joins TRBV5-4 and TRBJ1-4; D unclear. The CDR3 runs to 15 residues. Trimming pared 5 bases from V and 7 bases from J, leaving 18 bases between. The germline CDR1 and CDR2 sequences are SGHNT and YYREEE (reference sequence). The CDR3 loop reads CASSRGLNLGEKLFF. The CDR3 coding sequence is TGTGCCAGCAGTCGAGGACTCAACCTCGGTGAAAAACTGTTTTTT.

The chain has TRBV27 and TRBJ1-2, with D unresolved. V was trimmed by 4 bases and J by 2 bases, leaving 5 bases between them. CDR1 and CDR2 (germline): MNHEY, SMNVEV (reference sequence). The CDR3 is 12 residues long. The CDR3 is CASSSLNYGYTF. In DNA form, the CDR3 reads TGTGCCAGCAGTTCTCTAAACTATGGCTACACCTTC.

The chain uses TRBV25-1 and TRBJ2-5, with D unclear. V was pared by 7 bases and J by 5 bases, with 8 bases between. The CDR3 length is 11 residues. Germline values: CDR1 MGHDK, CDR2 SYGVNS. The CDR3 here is CASTTGETQYF. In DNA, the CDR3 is TGTGCCAGCACCACCGGGGAGACCCAGTACTTC.

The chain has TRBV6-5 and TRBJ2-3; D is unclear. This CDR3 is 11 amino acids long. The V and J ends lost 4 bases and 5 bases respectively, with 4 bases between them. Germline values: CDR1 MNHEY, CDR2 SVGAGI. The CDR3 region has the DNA TGTGCCAGCAGTTCCTTAGATACGCAGTATTTT. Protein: CASSSLDTQYF.

The DNA of the CDR3 is TGTGCCAGTAGTATTGATCTAGCGGTTTACAATGAGCAGTTCTTC. This codes for CASSIDLAVYNEQFF. This chain joins TRBV19 and TRBJ2-1, with 7 bases fitting TRBD2. Germline loops: CDR1 LNHDA, CDR2 SQIVND (reference sequence). This CDR3 contains 15 residues. The J segment lost 4 bases and the V segment lost 3 bases, leaving 6 bases of the junction unmatched.

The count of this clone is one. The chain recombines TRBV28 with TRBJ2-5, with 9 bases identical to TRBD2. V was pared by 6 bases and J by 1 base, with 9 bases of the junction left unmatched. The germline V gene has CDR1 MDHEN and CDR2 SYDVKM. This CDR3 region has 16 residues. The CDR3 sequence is CASRPGLAKGQETQYF. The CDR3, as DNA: TGTGCCAGCAGGCCCGGACTAGCGAAAGGCCAAGAGACCCAGTACTTC.

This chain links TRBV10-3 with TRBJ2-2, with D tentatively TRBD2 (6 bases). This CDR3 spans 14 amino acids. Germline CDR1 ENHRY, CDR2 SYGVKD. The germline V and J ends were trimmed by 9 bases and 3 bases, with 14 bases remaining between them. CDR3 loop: CAISGDRDTGELFF. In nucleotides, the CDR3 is TGTGCCATTTCGGGGGACCGAGACACCGGGGAGCTGTTTTTT.

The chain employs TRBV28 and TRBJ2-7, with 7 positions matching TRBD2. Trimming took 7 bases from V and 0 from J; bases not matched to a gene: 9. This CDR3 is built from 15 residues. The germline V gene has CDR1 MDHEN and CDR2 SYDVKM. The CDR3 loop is CASKPGGGFSYEQYF. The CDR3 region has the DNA TGTGCCAGCAAACCGGGGGGAGGGTTCTCCTACGAGCAGTACTTC.

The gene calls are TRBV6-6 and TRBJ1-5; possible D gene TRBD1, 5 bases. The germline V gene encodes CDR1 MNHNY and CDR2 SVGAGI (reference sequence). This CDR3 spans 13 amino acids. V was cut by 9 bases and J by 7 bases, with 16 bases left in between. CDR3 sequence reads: CASTVQVRQPQHF. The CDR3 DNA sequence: TGTGCCAGTACCGTACAGGTGCGGCAGCCCCAGCATTTT.

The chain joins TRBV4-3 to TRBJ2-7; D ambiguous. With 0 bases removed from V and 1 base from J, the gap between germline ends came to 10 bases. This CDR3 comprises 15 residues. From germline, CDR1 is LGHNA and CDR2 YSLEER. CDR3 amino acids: CASSQDYSASYEQYF. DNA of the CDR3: TGCGCCAGCAGCCAAGATTACTCAGCGTCCTACGAGCAGTACTTC.

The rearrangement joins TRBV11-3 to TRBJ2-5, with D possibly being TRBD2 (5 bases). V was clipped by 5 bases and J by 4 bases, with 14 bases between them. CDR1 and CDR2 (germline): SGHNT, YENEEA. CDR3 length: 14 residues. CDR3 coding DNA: TGTGCCAGCAGCGGGCGGGTCTACCTAGAGACCCAGTACTTC. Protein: CASSGRVYLETQYF.

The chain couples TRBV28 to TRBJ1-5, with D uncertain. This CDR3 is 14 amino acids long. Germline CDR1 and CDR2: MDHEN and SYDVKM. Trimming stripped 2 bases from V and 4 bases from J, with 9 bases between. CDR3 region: CASSLSRLNQPQHF. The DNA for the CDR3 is TGTGCCAGCAGTTTAAGTCGACTTAATCAGCCCCAGCATTTT.

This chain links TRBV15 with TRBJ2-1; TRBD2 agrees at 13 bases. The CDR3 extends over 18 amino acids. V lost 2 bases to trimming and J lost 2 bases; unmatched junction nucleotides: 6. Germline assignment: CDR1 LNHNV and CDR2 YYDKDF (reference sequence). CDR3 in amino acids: CATSRSRTSGSTYNEQFF. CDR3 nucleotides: TGTGCCACCAGCAGATCCCGGACTAGCGGGAGCACCTACAATGAGCAGTTCTTC.

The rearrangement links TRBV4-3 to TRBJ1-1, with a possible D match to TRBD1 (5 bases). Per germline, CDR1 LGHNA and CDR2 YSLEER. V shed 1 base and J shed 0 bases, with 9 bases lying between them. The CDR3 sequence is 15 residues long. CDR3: CASSQVTGVNTEAFF. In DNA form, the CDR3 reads TGCGCCAGCAGCCAAGTTACAGGCGTGAACACTGAAGCTTTCTTT.

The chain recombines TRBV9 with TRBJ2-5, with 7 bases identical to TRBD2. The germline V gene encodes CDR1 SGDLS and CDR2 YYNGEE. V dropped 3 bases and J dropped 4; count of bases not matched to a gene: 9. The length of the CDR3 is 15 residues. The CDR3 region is CASSAGLGVGETQYF. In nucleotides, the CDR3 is TGTGCCAGCAGCGCCGGACTAGGGGTCGGAGAGACCCAGTACTTC.

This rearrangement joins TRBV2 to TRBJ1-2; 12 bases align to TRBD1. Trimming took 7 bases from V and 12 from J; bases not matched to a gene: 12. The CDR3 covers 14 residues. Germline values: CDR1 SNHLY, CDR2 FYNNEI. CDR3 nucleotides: TGTGCCAGCATTCCGGGACAGGGGGCTCCGTCGAACACCTTC. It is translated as CASIPGQGAPSNTF.

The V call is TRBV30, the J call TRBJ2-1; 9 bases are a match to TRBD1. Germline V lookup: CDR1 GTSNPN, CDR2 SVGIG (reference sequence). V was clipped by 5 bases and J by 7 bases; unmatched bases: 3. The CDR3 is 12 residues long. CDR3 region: CAWGDRANEQFF. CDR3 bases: TGTGCCTGGGGGGACAGGGCAAATGAGCAGTTCTTC.

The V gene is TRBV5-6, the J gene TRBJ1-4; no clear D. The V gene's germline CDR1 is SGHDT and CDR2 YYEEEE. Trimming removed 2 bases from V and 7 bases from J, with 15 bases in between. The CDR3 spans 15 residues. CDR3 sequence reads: CASSFWPMTGEKLFF. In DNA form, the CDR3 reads TGTGCCAGCAGCTTCTGGCCGATGACGGGTGAAAAACTGTTTTTT. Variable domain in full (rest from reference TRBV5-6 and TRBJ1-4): DAGVTQSPTHLIKTRGQQVTLRCSPKSGHDTVSWYQQALGQGPQFIFQYYEEEERQRGNFPDRFSGHQFPNYSSELNVNALLLGDSALYLCASSFWPMTGEKLFFGSGTQLSVL.

The CDR3 DNA reads TGTGCCAGCAGCTCCTGGGGAGGGAGAAACACCATATATTTT. Translating gives CASSSWGGRNTIYF. The J gene is TRBJ1-3, the V gene TRBV7-9; D call uncertain. The germline V and J ends were trimmed by 4 bases and 5 bases, with 12 bases remaining between them. The CDR3 length is 14 residues. Germline lookup yields CDR1 SEHNR and CDR2 FQNEAQ (reference sequence).

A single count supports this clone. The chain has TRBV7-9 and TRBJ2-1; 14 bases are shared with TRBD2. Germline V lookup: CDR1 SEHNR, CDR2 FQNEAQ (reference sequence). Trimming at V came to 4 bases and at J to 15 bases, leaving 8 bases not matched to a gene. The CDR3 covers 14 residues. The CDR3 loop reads CASSSGLAGDSGFF. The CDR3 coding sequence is TGTGCCAGCAGCTCGGGACTAGCGGGAGACAGTGGGTTCTTC.

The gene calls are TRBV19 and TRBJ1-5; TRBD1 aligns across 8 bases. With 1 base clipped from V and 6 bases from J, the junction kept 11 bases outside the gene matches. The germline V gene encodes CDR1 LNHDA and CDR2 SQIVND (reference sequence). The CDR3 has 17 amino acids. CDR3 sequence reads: CASSIVQGARSGQPQHF. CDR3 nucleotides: TGTGCCAGTAGTATAGTCCAGGGGGCGCGCTCCGGTCAGCCCCAGCATTTT.